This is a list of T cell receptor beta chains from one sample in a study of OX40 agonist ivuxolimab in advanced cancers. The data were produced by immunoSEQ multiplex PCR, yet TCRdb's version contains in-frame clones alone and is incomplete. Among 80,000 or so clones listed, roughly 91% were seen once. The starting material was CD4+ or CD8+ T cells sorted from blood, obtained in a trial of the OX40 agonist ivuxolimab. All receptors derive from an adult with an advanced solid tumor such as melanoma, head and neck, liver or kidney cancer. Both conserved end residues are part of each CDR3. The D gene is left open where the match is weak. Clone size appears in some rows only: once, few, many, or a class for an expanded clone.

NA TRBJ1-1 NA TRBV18 TGTGCCAGCTCACCACCAAGCCAGCAGAACACTGAAGCTTTCTTT CASSPPSQQNTEAFF
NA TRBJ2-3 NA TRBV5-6 TGTGCCAGCAGCTTGGGAATAAATACGCAGTATTTT CASSLGINTQYF
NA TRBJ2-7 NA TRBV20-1 TGCAGTGCTGAAAGGCTGGGCGAGCAGTACTTC CSAERLGEQYF
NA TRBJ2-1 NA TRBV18 TGTGCCAGCTCACTAAACGACTGGTACAATGAGCAGTTCTTC CASSLNDWYNEQFF
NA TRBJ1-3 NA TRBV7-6 TGTGCCAGCAGCGTCGGACAGCCTCACTCTGGAAACACCATATATTTT CASSVGQPHSGNTIYF
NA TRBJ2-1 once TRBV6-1 TGTGCCAGCAGTGGGTCTAGTCCCGGTTACAATGAGCAGTTCTTC CASSGSSPGYNEQFF
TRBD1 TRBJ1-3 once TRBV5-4 TGTGCCAGCAGCATGGACAGGGCAACCGGAAACACCATATATTTT CASSMDRATGNTIYF
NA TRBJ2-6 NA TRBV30 TGTGCCTGGAGGCCCGCAGGGACTGGGGCCAACGTCCTGACTTTC CAWRPAGTGANVLTF
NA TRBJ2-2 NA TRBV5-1 TGCGCCAGCACCAGTCACAGCGAGAACACCGGGGAGCTGTTTTTT CASTSHSENTGELFF
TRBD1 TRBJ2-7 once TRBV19 TGTGCCAGTAGAGCGACAGGGGCTACCTACGAGCAGTACTTC CASRATGATYEQYF
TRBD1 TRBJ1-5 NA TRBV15 TGTGCCACCAGCAGAGGGCAGGGGGGGAATAGCAATCAGCCCCAGCATTTT CATSRGQGGNSNQPQHF
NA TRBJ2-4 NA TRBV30 TGTGCCTGGAGTGGACAGTTTGACATTCAGTACTTC CAWSGQFDIQYF
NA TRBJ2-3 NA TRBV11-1 TGTGCCAGCAGCTTCGGGACGTATAGCACAGATACGCAGTATTTT CASSFGTYSTDTQYF
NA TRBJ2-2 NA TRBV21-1 TGTGCCAGCAGCAAAGGCGGCCCCGGGGAGCTGTTTTTT CASSKGGPGELFF
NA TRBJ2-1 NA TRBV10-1 TGCGCCAGCAGTGGCGGTAGCTCCTACAATGAGCAGTTCTTC CASSGGSSYNEQFF
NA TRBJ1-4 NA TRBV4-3 TGCGCCAGCAGCCAAGGTCGGGGGCCTGGAGGTAATGAAAAACTGTTTTTT CASSQGRGPGGNEKLFF
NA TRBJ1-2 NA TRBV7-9 TGTGCCAGCAGCCGCCCCGCGGACTATGGCTACACCTTC CASSRPADYGYTF
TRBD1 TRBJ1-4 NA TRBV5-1 TGCGCCAGCAGCTTGGCTAAACAGGGGTTGGGTGAAAAACTGTTTTTT CASSLAKQGLGEKLFF
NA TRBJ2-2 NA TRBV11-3 TGTGCCAGCAGCCCCGGGACCAGTGCGAACACCGGGGAGCTGTTTTTT CASSPGTSANTGELFF
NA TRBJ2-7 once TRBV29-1 TGCAGCGCATCCCCACTCGGGGGCTACGAGCAGTACTTC CSASPLGGYEQYF
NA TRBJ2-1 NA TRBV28 TGTGCCAGCAGTTCAACTAGAATCATATCCTACAATGAGCAGTTCTTC CASSSTRIISYNEQFF
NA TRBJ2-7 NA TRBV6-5 TGTGCCAGCAGTTACGGGGTTGGAACCTACGAGCAGTACTTC CASSYGVGTYEQYF